The 32 T cell receptor beta chains presented below share a single source sample, sequenced in a study of cytomegalovirus exposure and HLA in healthy donors. With 60 Vbeta and 13 Jbeta primers, the PCR was carried out. Generated by immunoSEQ multiplex PCR, the TCRdb table keeps only in-frame clones and is missing some. The sample consists of around 140,000 clones, about 9.2% of them appearing once. Material for sequencing was PBMCs. The source is a woman in her thirties or forties in good health and CMV-seropositive.

This clone came up a few times. The rearrangement uses TRBV19 and TRBJ2-7; 7 bases align to TRBD2. Germline values: CDR1 LNHDA, CDR2 SQIVND (reference sequence). The CDR3 has 13 amino acids. Germline trimming cut 6 bases from V and 3 bases from J; bases unmatched to any gene: 5. This CDR3 is CASSYREDYEQYF. The CDR3 DNA follows: TGTGCCAGTAGCTACCGGGAGGACTACGAGCAGTACTTC.

J is TRBJ2-2 and V is TRBV25-1, with D tentatively TRBD2 (7 bases). V shed 3 bases and J shed 6 bases, with 14 bases lying between them. This CDR3 contains 15 residues. Germline lookup yields CDR1 MGHDK and CDR2 SYGVNS. CDR3: CASSELQGGAGELFF. The CDR3 DNA follows: TGTGCCAGCAGTGAGCTACAGGGAGGGGCCGGGGAGCTGTTTTTT.

This clone has just a few counts. The genes are TRBV2 and TRBJ2-3, with no clear D. Trimming shortened V by 5 bases and J by 0 bases, and 3 bases separated the two germline ends. This CDR3 is built from 12 residues. The germline CDR1 and CDR2 sequences are SNHLY and FYNNEI. Written as DNA, the CDR3 is TGTGCCAGCAGTACTAGCACAGATACGCAGTATTTT. Protein: CASSTSTDTQYF.

This clone was counted between two and nine times. The CDR3 spells CASSDEPGRPRGQYF. The CDR3 nucleotides are TGTGCCAGCAGCGATGAGCCCGGACGGCCCCGAGGGCAGTACTTC. The rearrangement joins TRBV14 to TRBJ2-5, with D possibly being TRBD2 (5 bases). The germline gives CDR1 SGHDN, CDR2 FVKESK. There are 15 residues in the CDR3. The V and J ends lost 5 bases and 11 bases respectively, with 24 bases between them.

The V gene is TRBV5-1, the J gene TRBJ2-5, with D uncertain. V was pared by 4 bases and J by 5 bases, with 6 bases between. Germline values: CDR1 SGHRS, CDR2 YFSETQ. This CDR3 is 11 amino acids long. The CDR3 DNA follows: TGCGCCAGCAGCGCCGAGGAGACCCAGTACTTC. It yields the protein CASSAEETQYF.

This clone was counted only a few times. The V gene is TRBV4-3, the J gene TRBJ2-3; 11 bases line up with TRBD2. This CDR3 region has 18 residues. Germline V lookup: CDR1 LGHNA, CDR2 YSLEER. V lost 0 bases to trimming and J lost 0 bases; unmatched junction nucleotides: 5. CDR3 nucleotides: TGCGCCAGCAGCCAAGAGCTAGCGGGGGGACCCAGCACAGATACGCAGTATTTT. It yields the protein CASSQELAGGPSTDTQYF.

Only a few counts were recorded for this clone. The chain carries TRBV6-5 and TRBJ1-3, with no clear D. The CDR3 extends over 13 amino acids. The V and J ends lost 2 bases and 7 bases respectively, with 9 bases between them. CDR1 and CDR2 (germline): MNHEY, SVGAGI. The CDR3 sequence is CASSYPGSNTIYF. CDR3 DNA sequence: TGTGCCAGCAGTTACCCGGGGTCGAACACCATATATTTT.

This clone was seen a handful of times. The rearrangement links TRBV6-1 to TRBJ1-6; D is perhaps TRBD1 (6 bases). Germline lookup yields CDR1 MNHNS and CDR2 SASEGT. Deletions cut 4 bases from V and 6 bases from J, with 16 bases between. CDR3 size: 16 residues. DNA for the CDR3: TGTGCCAGCAGTGGTAGGAGAGGGGGGGGTAATTCACCCCTCCACTTT. It translates to CASSGRRGGGNSPLHF.

The chain carries TRBV6-5 and TRBJ1-2; TRBD1 agrees at 9 bases. The CDR3 consists of 14 residues. V lost 5 bases, J lost 4 bases, and 5 bases stayed unmatched. The germline gives CDR1 MNHEY, CDR2 SVGAGI. In DNA form, the CDR3 reads TGTGCCAGCAGTACTGGACAGGGGACCTATGGCTACACCTTC. This codes for CASSTGQGTYGYTF.

The chain employs TRBV27 and TRBJ2-1, with 10 bases fitting TRBD1. The germline gives CDR1 MNHEY, CDR2 SMNVEV (reference sequence). The CDR3 has 15 amino acids. V lost 6 bases, J lost 4 bases, and 6 bases stayed unmatched. CDR3 bases: TGTGCCAGCAGCTGGGGACAGGGGACTTACAATGAGCAGTTCTTC. This encodes CASSWGQGTYNEQFF.

This clone was counted a few times. The chain uses TRBV6-6 and TRBJ1-2; tentatively, D is TRBD1 (5 bases). V was pared by 7 bases and J by 8 bases, with 14 bases between. The CDR3 runs to 12 residues. Germline-derived CDR1 and CDR2 are MNHNY and SVGAGI (reference sequence). CDR3 sequence: CASTSWGRGYTF. The CDR3 DNA is TGTGCCAGCACCTCGTGGGGCCGGGGCTACACCTTC.

V gene TRBV6-5 combines with J gene TRBJ1-5; TRBD1 matches at 7 bases. The CDR3 is 15 residues long. Per germline, CDR1 MNHEY and CDR2 SVGAGI. J was trimmed by 4 bases and V by 0 bases; bases with no gene match: 3. The CDR3 is CASSYSAGGNQPQHF. DNA for the CDR3: TGTGCCAGCAGTTACTCGGCAGGGGGGAATCAGCCCCAGCATTTT.

CDR3 in DNA: TGCGCCAGCAGCCAAGAGTGGCAGGGAGGGAGGTCTAGGAGGAACACTGAAGCTTTCTTT. Protein sequence: CASSQEWQGGRSRRNTEAFF. The gene calls are TRBV4-3 and TRBJ1-1; perhaps TRBD1 as D (5 bases). CDR1 is LGHNA, CDR2 YSLEER, per germline. The CDR3 totals 20 residues. Trimming pared 0 bases from V and 1 base from J, leaving 24 bases between.

In this sample, this clone turned up a few times. The chain has TRBV29-1 and TRBJ2-5; 7 bases align to TRBD2. The CDR3 spans 12 residues. J gave up 5 bases and V 4 bases, and 4 bases lay outside the gene matches. The germline V gene encodes CDR1 SQVTM and CDR2 ANQGSEA. Here the CDR3 reads CSVAKRGETQYF. In DNA form, the CDR3 reads TGCAGCGTTGCAAAGCGGGGTGAGACCCAGTACTTC.

The table lists this clone with many counts. The chain is built from TRBV9 and TRBJ1-1; TRBD1 agrees at 8 bases. Germline V gives CDR1 SGDLS, CDR2 YYNGEE. This CDR3 has 14 amino acids. With 0 bases clipped from V and 7 bases from J, the junction kept 5 bases outside the gene matches. This chain's CDR3 is CASSVEPGGGEAFF. The CDR3 DNA sequence: TGTGCCAGCAGCGTAGAACCAGGGGGCGGTGAAGCTTTCTTT. Based on the CDR3 plus reference TRBV9 and TRBJ1-1, the full variable domain is DSGVTQTPKHLITATGQRVTLRCSPRSGDLSVYWYQQSLDQGLQFLIQYYNGEERAKGNILERFSAQQFPDLHSELNLSSLELGDSALYFCASSVEPGGGEAFFGQGTRLTVV.

The chain is built from TRBV2 and TRBJ1-2, with D perhaps matching TRBD1 (6 bases). This CDR3 is built from 15 residues. Germline-derived CDR1 and CDR2 are SNHLY and FYNNEI. V lost 6 bases, J lost 0 bases, and 14 bases lay in between. CDR3 coding DNA: TGTGCCAGCAGGGGGGACATAAGGGCTAACTATGGCTACACCTTC. It codes for CASRGDIRANYGYTF.

The chain joins TRBV4-1 to TRBJ2-5; TRBD2 is a possible D gene (6 bases). The germline V gene encodes CDR1 MGHRA and CDR2 YSYEKL. This CDR3 region has 16 residues. Between the trimmed V and J ends, which lost 0 bases and 5 bases, there was a span of 16 bases. This chain's CDR3 is CASSQDEDGGVETQYF. CDR3 DNA sequence: TGCGCCAGCAGCCAAGATGAAGATGGAGGGGTGGAGACCCAGTACTTC.

This clone was seen a handful of times. CDR3 nucleotides: TGTGCCAGCAGTTCAGAGACTTCCAATCAGCCCCAGCATTTT. It translates to CASSSETSNQPQHF. This chain uses TRBV6-1 with TRBJ1-5, with D uncertain. V was clipped by 5 bases and J by 3 bases, with 11 bases between them. There are 14 residues in the CDR3. The germline V gene encodes CDR1 MNHNS and CDR2 SASEGT.

The CDR3 protein is CASSPRGGADEAFF. As DNA, the CDR3 is TGTGCCAGCAGCCCCCGGGGGGGGGCAGACGAAGCTTTCTTT. This chain uses TRBV5-4 with TRBJ1-1; possibly TRBD1 for D (6 bases). In germline, CDR1 is SGHNT, CDR2 YYREEE (reference sequence). V was trimmed by 4 bases and J by 8 bases, leaving 18 bases between them. This CDR3 spans 14 amino acids. The whole variable domain, filled in from reference TRBV5-4 and TRBJ1-1, reads ETGVTQSPTHLIKTRGQQVTLRCSSQSGHNTVSWYQQALGQGPQFIFQYYREEENGRGNFPPRFSGLQFPNYSSELNVNALELDDSALYLCASSPRGGADEAFFGQGTRLTVV.

This clone was recorded a few times. This rearrangement joins TRBV27 to TRBJ1-2; 7 nucleotides align to TRBD1. CDR3 size: 13 residues. Germline loops: CDR1 MNHEY, CDR2 SMNVEV (reference sequence). V lost 4 bases and J lost 4; bases outside the gene matches: 3. DNA of the CDR3: TGTGCCAGCAGTTCGACAGGGCTCTATGGCTACACCTTC. Translation gives CASSSTGLYGYTF.

The chain is built from TRBV9 and TRBJ1-2; weak D call: TRBD1 (6 bases). The ends were cut back, 2 bases at V and 3 bases at J, with 8 bases in the middle. Germline V gene data show CDR1 as SGDLS and CDR2 as YYNGEE. CDR3 length: 13 residues. In nucleotides, the CDR3 is TGTGCCAGCAGCGTGGACAGCGACTATGGCTACACCTTC. Translated: CASSVDSDYGYTF.

This clone was detected only a few times. The chain couples TRBV7-2 to TRBJ1-4, with a tentative D call TRBD1 (5 bases). Trimming stripped 5 bases from V and 11 bases from J, with 9 bases between. In germline, CDR1 is SGHTA, CDR2 FQGNSA. This CDR3 has 11 residues. The CDR3 loop reads CASSRGGKLFF. CDR3 bases: TGTGCCAGCAGCCGCGGGGGGAAACTGTTTTTT.

This clone came up a few times. This chain connects TRBV2 to TRBJ1-1; 10 positions match TRBD1. Germline trimming cut 7 bases from V and 4 bases from J; bases unmatched to any gene: 15. The CDR3 extends over 17 amino acids. CDR1 is SNHLY, CDR2 FYNNEI, per germline. The CDR3 loop is CASITTGGAGGGTEAFF. Here the CDR3 DNA reads TGTGCCAGCATTACGACAGGGGGCGCCGGGGGGGGCACTGAAGCTTTCTTT.

The J gene is TRBJ1-5, the V gene TRBV6-6; 7 bases match TRBD1. CDR3 length equals 14 residues. In germline, CDR1 is MNHNY, CDR2 SVGAGI (reference sequence). V shed 4 bases and J 4 bases; nucleotides not matched to a gene: 4. CDR3 in amino acids: CASSSGQVNQPQHF. CDR3 sequence (DNA): TGTGCCAGCAGTTCCGGACAGGTTAATCAGCCCCAGCATTTT.

This clone has more than one count but fewer than ten. The chain carries TRBV19 and TRBJ2-5, with TRBD2 identical over 7 bases. V gave up 4 bases and J gave up 2 bases; unmatched junction bases: 10. CDR1 LNHDA and CDR2 SQIVND come from the germline V gene (reference sequence). This CDR3 is built from 16 residues. The CDR3 DNA sequence: TGTGCCAGTAGTAATGGGTTGAGGCGGGGGCAAGAGACCCAGTACTTC. Its translation: CASSNGLRRGQETQYF.

This sequence joins TRBV2 and TRBJ1-4; no firm D call. The ends were cut back, 6 bases at V and 3 bases at J, with 8 bases in the middle. Looked up from germline, CDR1 is SNHLY and CDR2 is FYNNEI. The CDR3 runs 13 residues. In nucleotides, the CDR3 is TGTGCCAGCAGGCGGGAACCTAATGAAAAACTGTTTTTT. This translates into CASRREPNEKLFF. Combining the CDR3 with reference TRBV2 and TRBJ1-4 gives the whole variable domain EPEVTQTPSHQVTQMGQEVILRCVPISNHLYFYWYRQILGQKVEFLVSFYNNEISEKSEIFDDQFSVERPDGSNFTLKIRSTKLEDSAMYFCASRREPNEKLFFGSGTQLSVL.

This clone was detected only a few times. The gene calls are TRBV5-1 and TRBJ2-7, with D maybe TRBD2 (6 bases). This CDR3 is 15 amino acids long. The ends were cut back, 7 bases at V and 0 bases at J, with 17 bases in the middle. The germline V gene encodes CDR1 SGHRS and CDR2 YFSETQ. CDR3 nucleotides: TGCGCCAGCCGGGGGAGCGCAACCCGCTCCTACGAGCAGTACTTC. Protein sequence: CASRGSATRSYEQYF.

This clone was counted a few times. The chain links TRBV5-1 to TRBJ2-1; D unresolved. V dropped 0 bases and J dropped 2 bases, with 9 bases sitting between them. Germline CDR1 SGHRS, CDR2 YFSETQ. This CDR3 contains 15 residues. CDR3 sequence (DNA): TGCGCCAGCAGCTTGGGACAACCAACCTACAATGAGCAGTTCTTC. This gives the protein CASSLGQPTYNEQFF.

The J gene is TRBJ1-1, the V gene TRBV6-5; 7 nucleotides agree with TRBD1. Germline lookup yields CDR1 MNHEY and CDR2 SVGAGI. The CDR3 covers 13 residues. With 7 bases clipped from V and 2 bases from J, the junction kept 4 bases outside the gene matches. The CDR3 coding sequence is TGTGCCAGCAAACGGGACAGTAACACTGAAGCTTTCTTT. It specifies CASKRDSNTEAFF.

The sample holds a few counts of this clone. The chain couples TRBV2 to TRBJ2-3; 11 bases align to TRBD2. The V and J ends lost 6 bases and 3 bases, in that order; junction bases with no gene match: 11. The CDR3 covers 17 residues. Germline CDR1 reads SNHLY; CDR2 reads FYNNEI. The CDR3 nucleotides are TGTGCCAGCAGCGAACTTAGCGGGGGGGCCGGAACAGATACGCAGTATTTT. Translation: CASSELSGGAGTDTQYF.

This chain uses TRBV27 with TRBJ2-5; a weak D match, TRBD2 (7 bases). This CDR3 has 15 residues. In germline, CDR1 is MNHEY, CDR2 SMNVEV (reference sequence). V lost 6 bases, J lost 5 bases, and 19 bases lay in between. CDR3 nucleotide sequence: TGTGCCAGCAGCCCGGGGGCCAGCGGGGTGGAGACCCAGTACTTC. Translated: CASSPGASGVETQYF.

This chain connects TRBV18 to TRBJ2-3, with 13 bases aligning to TRBD2. V lost 3 bases to trimming and J lost 6 bases; unmatched junction nucleotides: 3. The CDR3 length is 15 residues. Per the germline V gene, CDR1 is KGHSH and CDR2 is LQKENI. The CDR3 coding sequence is TGTGCCAGCTCACCCGCGACTAGCGGGGGGGATACGCAGTATTTT. This translates into CASSPATSGGDTQYF.